The clone carrying this TCR beta chain was recorded at least ten times. The antigen remains unidentified. The entry originates in a study of T cells in Graves' hyperthyroidism and ophthalmopathy. Study observations and caveats: Within blood appeared most thyroid clonotypes that had expanded above 0.001.

Amplified TCR beta CDR3 regions came from RNA transcripts. During a first-round RT-PCR of the TCR CDR3, the HTBI primer set was used. MiXCR, applied by TCRdb to the multiplex PCR reads, yields one record per CDR3 protein. The sample lists 500,000 to 650,000 distinct CDR3 sequences; roughly 18% were seen once. This CDR3 region has 13 residues. Germline V CDR1 and CDR2: MDHEN, SYDVKM. Trimming removed 7 bases from V and 5 bases from J, with 14 bases in between. This receptor was obtained from a woman between 18 and 29 years old with Graves' ophthalmopathy. This chain links TRBV28 with TRBJ2-5; D perhaps matches TRBD1 (5 bases). The sample consisted of blood. CDR3 sequence: CASIQGGKETQYF. Here the CDR3 DNA reads TGTGCCAGCATCCAGGGTGGTAAGGAGACCCAGTACTTC.